This TCR beta chain originates from a study of blood T cell repertoires in COVID-19. Study summary: Researchers got acute and convalescent COVID-19 samples from the United States, Italy and Spain. Nucleic acid was either cDNA or gDNA, and it came from T cells, B-cell-depleted T cells, or PBMCs.

In the study's own analysis: Amplification with reference gene primers provided the estimates of nucleated cell counts. The method was immunoSEQ multiplex PCR; TCRdb's version includes in-frame clones alone and lacks a portion of them. V, J and clone size derive from that table, while D and trimming were established from the DNA sequence. Of about 34,000 clones in the sample, approximately 82% were seen once. The CDR3 extends over 15 amino acids. Trimming cost V 2 bases and J 0 bases, with 8 bases left between them. Germline V gene data show CDR1 as SGHTA and CDR2 as FQGNSA. This clone was recorded a few times.

The sample consisted of peripheral blood. The genes are TRBV7-2 and TRBJ1-3; the D is unclear. This sequence originates from a man older than 75 with active or convalescent COVID-19. This chain's CDR3 is CASSLLPSSGNTIYF. In DNA form, the CDR3 reads TGTGCCAGCAGCTTACTCCCGAGCTCTGGAAACACCATATATTTT.